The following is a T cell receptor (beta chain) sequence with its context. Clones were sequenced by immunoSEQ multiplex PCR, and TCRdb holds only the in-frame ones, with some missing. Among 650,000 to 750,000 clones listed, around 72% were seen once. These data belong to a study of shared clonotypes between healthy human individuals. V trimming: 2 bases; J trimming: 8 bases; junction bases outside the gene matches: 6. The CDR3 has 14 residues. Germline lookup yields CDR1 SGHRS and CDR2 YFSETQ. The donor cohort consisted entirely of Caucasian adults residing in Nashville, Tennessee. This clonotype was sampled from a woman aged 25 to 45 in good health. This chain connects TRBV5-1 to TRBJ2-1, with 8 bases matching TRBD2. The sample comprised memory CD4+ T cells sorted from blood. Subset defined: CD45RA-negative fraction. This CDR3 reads CASSFNPGGDEQFF. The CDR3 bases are TGCGCCAGCAGCTTCAATCCGGGAGGGGATGAGCAGTTCTTC. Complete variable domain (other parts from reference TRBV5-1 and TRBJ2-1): KAGVTQTPRYLIKTRGQQVTLSCSPISGHRSVSWYQQTPGQGLQFLFEYFSETQRNKGNFPGRFSGRQFSNSRSEMNVSTLELGDSALYLCASSFNPGGDEQFFGPGTRLTVL.